This entry lists 14 T cell receptor beta chains sequenced from one sample in a study of CD8+CD57+ T cells in acquired aplastic anemia. Genomic DNA provided the template from which TCR beta VDJ and CDR3 profiles were obtained. TCRdb independently ran MiXCR on the reads; one entry per CDR3 protein. The sample carries roughly 260,000 distinct CDR3 sequences, approximately 45% recorded once. Patients included in sequencing had previously demonstrated CD8+CD57+ cell expansion by flow cytometry. Sequenced: sorted CD4+, CD8+, or CD8+CD57+ T cells (not recorded which) from PBMCs. These receptors were obtained from a human donor with aplastic anemia.

The sample holds many counts of this clonotype. V is TRBV27 and J is TRBJ1-6; the D is unclear. Deletions cut 5 bases from V and 6 bases from J, with 8 bases between. Germline V gene data show CDR1 as MNHEY and CDR2 as SMNVEV (reference sequence). The CDR3 contains 13 residues. The CDR3 loop is CASSPLTNSPLHF. The CDR3 bases are TGTGCCAGCAGTCCCCTAACTAATTCACCCCTCCACTTT.

This clonotype has a handful of counts. V is TRBV19 and J is TRBJ1-1; 7 positions agree with TRBD1. This CDR3 has 15 amino acids. Germline assignment: CDR1 LNHDA and CDR2 SQIVND (reference sequence). With 2 bases clipped from V and 4 bases from J, the junction kept 7 bases outside the gene matches. CDR3 sequence: CASSISQGIGTEAFF. In nucleotides, the CDR3 is TGTGCCAGTAGTATATCACAGGGGATAGGCACTGAAGCTTTCTTT.

The table lists this clonotype with many counts. CDR3 loop: CASSPRTGGMNTEAFF. The CDR3 nucleotides read TGTGCCAGCAGCCCGAGGACAGGGGGGATGAACACTGAAGCTTTCTTT. This chain connects TRBV7-8 to TRBJ1-1; 10 nucleotides line up with TRBD1. Germline CDR1 reads SGHVS; CDR2 reads FQNEAQ. The V segment lost 5 bases and the J segment 0 bases; nucleotides outside the gene matches: 6. CDR3 size: 16 residues.

Of note for this clonotype: This may stem from a read error, because a much larger clone lies one nucleotide away. In this CDR3 the conserved last residue, phenylalanine or tryptophan, is missing, so a read error is likely. The CDR3 DNA is TGTGCCAGCGAGACGCAGGGGTTTGAGCAGTTCTCC. Its translation is CASETQGFEQFS. V gene TRBV2 combines with J gene TRBJ2-1; a possible D gene is TRBD1 (6 bases). CDR1 and CDR2 (germline): SNHLY, FYNNEI. V was clipped by 8 bases and J by 9 bases, with 14 bases between them. This CDR3 is built from 12 residues.

Many counts were recorded for this clonotype. V usage is TRBV7-9 and J usage is TRBJ2-7, with 9 bases identical to TRBD2. Germline loops: CDR1 SEHNR, CDR2 FQNEAQ (reference sequence). CDR3 size: 15 residues. Trimming cost V 1 base and J 3 bases; bases outside gene matches: 4. CDR3 DNA: TGTGCCAGCAGCTTAGAGGGGACTAGCCGCTACGAGCAGTACTTC. This codes for CASSLEGTSRYEQYF.

In DNA form, the CDR3 reads TGCAGTGCTAGAGACAGCGAGGGGCGCAGAACCCACGAGCAGTACTTC. Amino acid sequence: CSARDSEGRRTHEQYF. V is TRBV20-1 and J is TRBJ2-7; D possibly matches TRBD1 or TRBD2 (5 bases each). Trimming removed 0 bases at V and 5 bases at J, with 20 bases between. This CDR3 contains 16 residues. Germline V gene lookup returns CDR1 DFQATT and CDR2 SNEGSKA (reference sequence).

The chain combines TRBV25-1 with TRBJ2-7, with unresolved D. This CDR3 is 15 amino acids long. Trimming removed 3 bases at V and 0 bases at J, with 12 bases between. Germline V gene lookup returns CDR1 MGHDK and CDR2 SYGVNS. The DNA for the CDR3 is TGTGCCAGCAGTGATGGCCACGAACCCTCCTACGAGCAGTACTTC. Residues: CASSDGHEPSYEQYF.

This clonotype occurred many times. The chain carries TRBV5-1 and TRBJ2-7, with D possibly matching TRBD1 (6 bases). Looked up from germline, CDR1 is SGHRS and CDR2 is YFSETQ. The CDR3 covers 16 residues. Between the trimmed V and J ends, which lost 4 bases and 0 bases, there was a span of 17 bases. DNA of the CDR3: TGCGCCAGCAGCGAGGACAGCCCATCCGACTCCTACGAGCAGTACTTC. Amino acid sequence: CASSEDSPSDSYEQYF.

The chain joins TRBV29-1 to TRBJ2-5; unclear D gene. Trimming removed 4 bases from V and 1 base from J, with 19 bases in between. Germline V lookup: CDR1 SQVTM, CDR2 ANQGSEA. CDR3 length equals 16 residues. This CDR3 reads CSVGGLSRQIQETQYF. The CDR3 coding sequence is TGCAGCGTTGGCGGCTTAAGTAGGCAGATCCAAGAGACCCAGTACTTC.

The chain recombines TRBV10-3 with TRBJ1-2; tentative D call: TRBD1 (5 bases). Trimming took off 2 bases at V and 6 bases at J, with 10 bases between the two ends. Germline CDR1 ENHRY, CDR2 SYGVKD. CDR3 length equals 13 residues. The CDR3 coding sequence is TGTGCCATCAGTGAGGAGGACAAGCATGGCTACACCTTC. Its translation: CAISEEDKHGYTF.

This clonotype was seen repeatedly, ten times or more. The chain joins TRBV19 to TRBJ2-7; 12 nucleotides line up with TRBD2. The CDR3 length is 14 residues. The V and J ends lost 4 bases and 6 bases, in that order; junction bases with no gene match: 4. Germline V gene sequence: CDR1 LNHDA, CDR2 SQIVND (reference sequence). The CDR3 loop reads CASSRRTSGTEQYF. CDR3 DNA sequence: TGTGCCAGTAGTAGGAGGACTAGCGGGACCGAGCAGTACTTC.

To note about this clonotype: Relative to the germline gene, one junction end is altered; a read error may explain this. The chain has TRBV10-3 and TRBJ1-1; D may be TRBD1 (6 bases). CDR3 size: 14 residues. The germline CDR1 and CDR2 sequences are ENHRY and SYGVKD. The CDR3 DNA reads as TGTGCCAGCAGTCACGGGGAGGGGGGCACTGAAGCTTTCTTT. Amino acid sequence: CASSHGEGGTEAFF.

This clonotype was detected ten times or more. The CDR3: CSASGGAQFF. CDR3 nucleotide sequence: TGCAGTGCTAGCGGGGGGGCACAGTTCTTC. This chain connects TRBV20-1 to TRBJ2-1; 8 bases are a match to TRBD2. The CDR3 consists of 10 residues. Germline assignment: CDR1 DFQATT and CDR2 SNEGSKA (reference sequence). Germline trimming cut 3 bases from V and 13 bases from J; bases unmatched to any gene: 2.

This rearrangement joins TRBV14 to TRBJ1-4; 9 bases match TRBD1. This CDR3 has 16 residues. Trimming took 0 bases from V and 8 from J; bases not matched to a gene: 7. In germline, CDR1 is SGHDN, CDR2 FVKESK. The CDR3 reads CASSQDDRGLEEKLFF. In nucleotides, the CDR3 is TGTGCCAGCAGCCAAGACGACAGGGGGTTGGAGGAAAAACTGTTTTTT.